Listed here are 21 T cell receptor beta chains from one sample, sequenced in a study of blood T cell repertoires in COVID-19. Sequencing used immunoSEQ multiplex PCR; TCRdb keeps in-frame clones, though not all of them. The sample lists some 260,000 clones, over 75% seen once, with approximately 2.2% in the top ten. The sequenced sample consisted of peripheral blood. Receptors originate from a woman aged 40-49 years who had recovered from COVID-19.

The chain joins TRBV11-2 to TRBJ2-1; D is uncertain. The CDR3 extends over 14 amino acids. V was clipped by 1 base and J by 6 bases, with 10 bases between them. Per the germline V gene, CDR1 is SGHAT and CDR2 is FQNNGV. This CDR3 is CASSLALFSNEQFF. For the CDR3, the DNA is TGTGCCAGCAGCTTAGCTCTGTTTTCCAATGAGCAGTTCTTC.

Comment on this clone: At one boundary the junction diverges from the germline segment, which might be a read error. This rearrangement joins TRBV15 to TRBJ2-1; either TRBD1 or TRBD2 may supply D (8 bases each). This CDR3 comprises 15 residues. Germline V CDR1 and CDR2: LNHNV, YYDKDF (reference sequence). The CDR3 is CATGGRTGSNNEQFF. The DNA for the CDR3 is TGCGCCACGGGGGGGAGGACAGGGTCAAACAATGAGCAGTTCTTC.

The V call is TRBV5-1, the J call TRBJ1-1; 7 nucleotides match TRBD1. Germline-derived CDR1 and CDR2 are SGHRS and YFSETQ. There are 14 residues in the CDR3. V lost 4 bases to trimming and J lost 11 bases; unmatched junction nucleotides: 14. CDR3 nucleotides: TGCGCCAGCAGCGAGGGGGCCACTCTCGCCGGGGCTTTCTTT. Translated: CASSEGATLAGAFF.

There are a few counts of this clone. The chain is built from TRBV20-1 and TRBJ1-1; a possible D gene is TRBD1 (5 bases). Germline values: CDR1 DFQATT, CDR2 SNEGSKA (reference sequence). The CDR3 has 11 residues. The DNA for the CDR3 is TGCAGGGCCTCGGGGGGGACTGAAGCTTTCTTT. It yields the protein CRASGGTEAFF.

The gene calls are TRBV19 and TRBJ1-5; D is unresolved. CDR1 is LNHDA, CDR2 SQIVND, per germline (reference sequence). CDR3 length equals 13 residues. V was clipped by 0 bases and J by 4 bases, with 4 bases between them. The CDR3 nucleotides are TGTGCCAGTAGTATAGAGGCAAATCAGCCCCAGCATTTT. It specifies CASSIEANQPQHF.

The chain combines TRBV6-1 with TRBJ1-1; unclear D gene. This CDR3 is 14 amino acids long. The germline V and J ends were trimmed by 3 bases and 1 base, with 9 bases remaining between them. The germline gives CDR1 MNHNS, CDR2 SASEGT. The CDR3 protein is CASSDWSANTEAFF. The CDR3 DNA is TGTGCCAGCAGTGATTGGAGCGCGAACACTGAAGCTTTCTTT.

CDR3 residues: CATQSRGVTGAFSNQPQHF. CDR3 DNA sequence: TGTGCCACGCAATCCCGCGGGGTTACAGGGGCGTTTAGCAATCAGCCCCAGCATTTT. The chain couples TRBV15 to TRBJ1-5; 7 bases agree with TRBD1. With 9 bases clipped from V and 0 bases from J, the junction kept 20 bases outside the gene matches. The CDR3 is made up of 19 amino acids. Germline loops: CDR1 LNHNV, CDR2 YYDKDF (reference sequence).

The rearrangement links TRBV5-5 to TRBJ2-5; D unclear. Germline CDR1 is SGHKS and CDR2 is YYEKEE (reference sequence). This CDR3 spans 12 amino acids. The ends were cut back, 1 base at V and 5 bases at J, with 6 bases in the middle. CDR3 protein: CASSLIGETQYF. In DNA form, the CDR3 reads TGTGCCAGCAGCTTGATCGGGGAGACCCAGTACTTC.

J is TRBJ2-2 and V is TRBV5-6, with TRBD1 matching over 7 bases. The germline CDR1 and CDR2 sequences are SGHDT and YYEEEE. The length of the CDR3 is 15 residues. V lost 6 bases to trimming and J lost 3 bases; unmatched junction nucleotides: 8. The CDR3 coding sequence is TGTGCCAGCACGGGACAGCGGCCGGACACCGGGGAGCTGTTTTTT. Translation: CASTGQRPDTGELFF. The complete variable domain, with remaining parts taken from reference TRBV5-6 and TRBJ2-2, reads DAGVTQSPTHLIKTRGQQVTLRCSPKSGHDTVSWYQQALGQGPQFIFQYYEEEERQRGNFPDRFSGHQFPNYSSELNVNALLLGDSALYLCASTGQRPDTGELFFGEGSRLTVL.

The chain has TRBV7-8 and TRBJ1-5; no firm D call. Germline CDR1 SGHVS, CDR2 FQNEAQ. This CDR3 has 13 amino acids. Deletions cut 0 bases from V and 9 bases from J, with 9 bases between. CDR3 sequence: CASSLADSGPQHF. DNA of the CDR3: TGTGCCAGCAGCTTAGCCGACTCTGGGCCCCAGCATTTT.

The chain combines TRBV19 with TRBJ1-3; TRBD1 might be the D (6 bases). The CDR3 is 14 amino acids. V lost 6 bases to trimming and J lost 2 bases, with 11 bases between them. Germline CDR1 reads LNHDA; CDR2 reads SQIVND (reference sequence). CDR3 sequence reads: CASRSRGAGNTIYF. Written as DNA, the CDR3 is TGTGCCAGTAGAAGCAGGGGAGCTGGAAACACCATATATTTT. Looking up the rest from reference TRBV19 and TRBJ1-3 gives the full variable domain: DGGITQSPKYLFRKEGQNVTLSCEQNLNHDAMYWYRQDPGQGLRLIYYSQIVNDFQKGDIAEGYSVSREKKESFPLTVTSAQKNPTAFYLCASRSRGAGNTIYFGEGSWLTVV.

V gene TRBV6-5 combines with J gene TRBJ1-5; the D gene is possibly TRBD1 (6 bases). The CDR3 has 15 amino acids. With 0 bases removed from V and 2 bases from J, the gap between germline ends came to 8 bases. Germline assignment: CDR1 MNHEY and CDR2 SVGAGI. CDR3 sequence: CASSYSRQGNQPQHF. The CDR3 bases are TGTGCCAGCAGTTACTCGAGACAGGGCAATCAGCCCCAGCATTTT.

This chain links TRBV18 with TRBJ2-5; 7 nucleotides agree with TRBD2. Losses at the gene ends were 4 bases for V and 2 bases for J; bases not matched to a gene: 10. The CDR3 sequence is 16 residues long. The germline gives CDR1 KGHSH, CDR2 LQKENI. This CDR3 reads CASSRGGAGGQETQYF. CDR3 in DNA: TGTGCCAGCTCACGGGGGGGAGCAGGTGGACAAGAGACCCAGTACTTC.

The chain combines TRBV7-2 with TRBJ2-5, with D unresolved. Germline-derived CDR1 and CDR2 are SGHTA and FQGNSA. The CDR3 spans 14 residues. Between the trimmed V and J ends, which lost 5 bases and 5 bases, there was a span of 15 bases. The CDR3 sequence: CASSKNVEMETQYF. CDR3 DNA sequence: TGTGCCAGCAGCAAGAATGTGGAGATGGAGACCCAGTACTTC.

The chain joins TRBV2 to TRBJ2-5, with 8 bases that match TRBD1. The CDR3 totals 15 residues. The J segment lost 2 bases and the V segment lost 2 bases, leaving 4 bases of the junction unmatched. Germline CDR1 and CDR2: SNHLY and FYNNEI. The CDR3 DNA reads TGTGCCAGCAGTGAATGGACAGGGAGACAAGAGACCCAGTACTTC. Protein product: CASSEWTGRQETQYF.

The rearrangement links TRBV7-2 to TRBJ2-1, with D unresolved. This CDR3 has 13 amino acids. Germline V CDR1 and CDR2: SGHTA, FQGNSA. With 4 bases removed from V and 8 bases from J, the gap between germline ends came to 12 bases. CDR3: CASSSGVVHEQFF. The CDR3 nucleotides read TGTGCCAGCAGCTCCGGAGTTGTGCATGAGCAGTTCTTC.

This clone was recorded once. The genes are TRBV14 and TRBJ2-1; TRBD2 agrees at 11 bases. CDR1 and CDR2 from the germline V gene are SGHDN and FVKESK. CDR3 length equals 16 residues. With 3 bases clipped from V and 6 bases from J, the junction kept 7 bases outside the gene matches. CDR3 region: CASSHVSGRAFNEQFF. The DNA for the CDR3 is TGTGCCAGCAGCCACGTTAGCGGGAGGGCCTTCAATGAGCAGTTCTTC.

The gene calls are TRBV28 and TRBJ1-2; TRBD1 is a possible D gene (6 bases). Germline V lookup: CDR1 MDHEN, CDR2 SYDVKM. V was pared by 1 base and J by 4 bases, with 10 bases between. The CDR3 has 14 amino acids. CDR3 sequence: CASSLLQGGYGYTF. The CDR3 DNA reads TGTGCCAGCAGTTTATTACAGGGCGGCTATGGCTACACCTTC.

V and J are TRBV18 and TRBJ2-5, with D tentatively TRBD2 (6 bases). V was trimmed by 3 bases and J by 1 base, leaving 12 bases between them. The CDR3 extends over 15 amino acids. Germline loops: CDR1 KGHSH, CDR2 LQKENI. CDR3 in amino acids: CASSPGGVVQETQYF. The CDR3 DNA reads as TGTGCCAGCTCACCCGGAGGGGTGGTCCAAGAGACCCAGTACTTC.

The genes are TRBV28 and TRBJ2-4; D unresolved. The V gene lost 4 bases and the J gene lost 1 base, with 14 bases spanning the gap. Germline V gives CDR1 MDHEN, CDR2 SYDVKM. The CDR3 is 16 residues long. The CDR3 protein is CASSSDNPEAKNIQYF. The CDR3 nucleotides are TGTGCCAGCAGTTCCGACAACCCCGAGGCCAAAAACATTCAGTACTTC.

The V and J genes are TRBV19 and TRBJ2-4, with TRBD2 matching over 9 bases. Per the germline V gene, CDR1 is LNHDA and CDR2 is SQIVND (reference sequence). The length of the CDR3 is 17 residues. The J segment lost 7 bases and the V segment lost 6 bases, leaving 16 bases of the junction unmatched. This CDR3 reads CASSFSGASGAPNIQYF. The CDR3 DNA follows: TGTGCCAGTAGCTTTAGCGGTGCTAGCGGGGCCCCCAACATTCAGTACTTC. Filled out from reference TRBV19 and TRBJ2-4, the complete variable domain reads DGGITQSPKYLFRKEGQNVTLSCEQNLNHDAMYWYRQDPGQGLRLIYYSQIVNDFQKGDIAEGYSVSREKKESFPLTVTSAQKNPTAFYLCASSFSGASGAPNIQYFGAGTRLSVL.